A single sample is the source of the 19 T cell receptor beta chains below, sequenced in a study of cytomegalovirus exposure and HLA in healthy donors. Both 60 Vbeta primers and 13 Jbeta primers went into the PCR. The protocol was immunoSEQ multiplex PCR, while the TCRdb copy is restricted to in-frame clones and leaves out a portion. Of under 85,000 clones detected, around three quarters appear once; the ten largest clones hold roughly 4.7%. The sample was PBMCs. The origin of the receptors is a woman aged 30 to 39 in good health and CMV-seronegative.

The V and J genes are TRBV5-1 and TRBJ2-7; 8 nucleotides line up with TRBD2. V lost 5 bases, J lost 2 bases, and 9 bases stayed unmatched. Germline V gene sequence: CDR1 SGHRS, CDR2 YFSETQ. The CDR3 runs to 15 residues. CDR3 protein: CASRYNRGGPYEQYF. CDR3 in DNA: TGCGCCAGCAGATACAACCGGGGGGGCCCCTACGAGCAGTACTTC.

This clone appeared once. The chain has TRBV6-5 and TRBJ2-1; 8 nucleotides match TRBD1. Germline-derived CDR1 and CDR2 are MNHEY and SVGAGI. Trimming at V came to 4 bases and at J to 3 bases, leaving 5 bases not matched to a gene. The CDR3 totals 15 residues. In DNA, the CDR3 is TGTGCCAGCAGTTTCGACAGGGGACACTACAATGAGCAGTTCTTC. Amino acids: CASSFDRGHYNEQFF.

The chain is built from TRBV29-1 and TRBJ1-5; TRBD1 is a possible D gene (5 bases). The CDR3 is 12 amino acids. In germline, CDR1 is SQVTM, CDR2 ANQGSEA. Trimming took off 4 bases at V and 4 bases at J, with 8 bases between the two ends. CDR3 region: CSVGRENQPQHF. Here the CDR3 DNA reads TGCAGCGTTGGCAGGGAAAATCAGCCCCAGCATTTT.

The chain recombines TRBV2 with TRBJ2-1, with unresolved D. Germline loops: CDR1 SNHLY, CDR2 FYNNEI. The CDR3 is 16 residues long. V lost 5 bases and J lost 4, with 18 bases in between. The CDR3 sequence: CASSTRYGSMYNEQFF. In DNA, the CDR3 is TGTGCCAGCAGTACGCGTTATGGTTCAATGTACAATGAGCAGTTCTTC.

This clone was counted a few times. This chain connects TRBV2 to TRBJ1-1, with 7 nucleotides matching TRBD1. The CDR3 sequence is 14 residues long. CDR1 and CDR2 from the germline V gene are SNHLY and FYNNEI. V lost 6 bases, J lost 2 bases, and 6 bases stayed unmatched. CDR3 sequence (DNA): TGTGCCAGCAGGGGCGGGACAGTTAACACTGAAGCTTTCTTT. This encodes CASRGGTVNTEAFF.

The rearrangement joins TRBV28 to TRBJ1-6, with TRBD1 as a possible D gene (6 bases). This CDR3 has 14 residues. Trimming removed 3 bases from V and 9 bases from J, with 12 bases in between. CDR1 and CDR2 from the germline V gene are MDHEN and SYDVKM. This CDR3 reads CASSFGGAGSPLHF. The DNA of the CDR3 is TGTGCCAGCAGTTTTGGGGGGGCTGGTTCACCCCTCCACTTT.

The chain carries TRBV4-1 and TRBJ2-3; possibly TRBD2 for D (6 bases). Deletions cut 0 bases from V and 1 base from J, with 11 bases between. CDR1 is MGHRA, CDR2 YSYEKL, per germline. CDR3 size: 16 residues. DNA for the CDR3: TGCGCCAGCAGCCAAGAGGGACTTCCAGGCACAGATACGCAGTATTTT. This gives the protein CASSQEGLPGTDTQYF.

The chain carries TRBV5-8 and TRBJ1-2, with unresolved D. Germline V gene lookup returns CDR1 SGHTS and CDR2 YDEGEE. The CDR3 covers 13 residues. Trimming stripped 7 bases from V and 8 bases from J, with 18 bases between. The CDR3 is CASHWRVGGGYTF. In nucleotides, the CDR3 is TGTGCCAGCCATTGGCGGGTTGGAGGGGGCTACACCTTC.

This clone turned up a few times. The chain has TRBV4-3 and TRBJ1-2, with D tentatively TRBD1 (5 bases). From germline, CDR1 is LGHNA and CDR2 YSLEER. With 1 base removed from V and 0 bases from J, the gap between germline ends came to 6 bases. CDR3 length: 14 amino acids. CDR3 region: CASSQAGSNYGYTF. CDR3 DNA sequence: TGCGCCAGCAGCCAAGCAGGGTCTAACTATGGCTACACCTTC.

J is TRBJ2-5 and V is TRBV4-2, with TRBD2 matching 13 bases. Losses at the gene ends were 4 bases for V and 0 bases for J; bases not matched to a gene: 8. The CDR3 extends over 18 amino acids. Germline V gene lookup returns CDR1 LGHNA and CDR2 YNFKEQ. The CDR3 DNA is TGTGCCAGCAGCCCGCAACTAGCGGGGGGGACGTACCAAGAGACCCAGTACTTC. This gives the protein CASSPQLAGGTYQETQYF.

The chain links TRBV10-2 to TRBJ2-1, with 15 bases identical to TRBD2. There are 16 residues in the CDR3. The J segment lost 7 bases and the V segment lost 7 bases, leaving 8 bases of the junction unmatched. Germline CDR1 is WSHSY and CDR2 is SAAADI. CDR3 nucleotides: TGCGCCAGCAACCCCGGCGGGACTAGCGGGAGGAATGAGCAGTTCTTC. Its translation: CASNPGGTSGRNEQFF.

In this sample, this clone turned up once. A read error may produce the germline difference seen at one junction end. This rearrangement joins TRBV29-1 to TRBJ1-1, with a possible D match to TRBD1 (6 bases). Germline CDR1 is SQVTM and CDR2 is ANQGSEA. The CDR3 length is 13 residues. The CDR3 DNA follows: TGCAGCGTTCGAGGACAGATGAACGCTGAAGCTTTCTTT. Amino acids: CSVRGQMNAEAFF.

This clone was picked up a small number of times. CDR3 residues: CASSSTVSGANVLTF. The CDR3 DNA reads TGTGCCAGCAGCTCCACAGTGTCTGGGGCCAACGTCCTGACTTTC. The chain recombines TRBV7-3 with TRBJ2-6; no firm D call. Germline CDR1 SGHTA, CDR2 FQGTGA. Trimming stripped 4 bases from V and 1 base from J, with 8 bases between. CDR3 size: 15 residues.

The chain combines TRBV4-2 with TRBJ1-6; D gene ambiguous. The CDR3 loop spans 17 amino acids. V dropped 1 base and J dropped 3 bases, with 13 bases sitting between them. The germline gives CDR1 LGHNA, CDR2 YNFKEQ. The CDR3 nucleotides read TGTGCCAGCAGCCAAGCTCAGGCGCCCCACTATAATTCACCCCTCCACTTT. Translated, it gives CASSQAQAPHYNSPLHF.

In this sample, this clone turned up a few times. The V call is TRBV2, the J call TRBJ1-6, with 7 bases matching TRBD1. The J segment lost 4 bases and the V segment lost 8 bases, leaving 5 bases of the junction unmatched. The CDR3 has 14 residues. The germline V gene has CDR1 SNHLY and CDR2 FYNNEI. The CDR3 sequence: CASGRDSYNSPLHF. The CDR3, as DNA: TGTGCCAGCGGAAGGGACAGTTATAATTCACCCCTCCACTTT.

This sequence joins TRBV7-2 and TRBJ2-5; the match to TRBD1 covers 7 bases. From germline, CDR1 is SGHTA and CDR2 FQGNSA. V lost 1 base and J lost 4; bases outside the gene matches: 6. The length of the CDR3 is 15 residues. The CDR3: CASSLDPTGRETQYF. CDR3 nucleotides: TGTGCCAGCAGCTTAGACCCGACAGGGAGAGAGACCCAGTACTTC.

This clone was observed a handful of times. The chain joins TRBV28 to TRBJ2-3, with 11 bases aligning to TRBD2. Germline trimming cut 7 bases from V and 4 bases from J; bases unmatched to any gene: 7. Germline V lookup: CDR1 MDHEN, CDR2 SYDVKM. The CDR3 totals 15 residues. CDR3 region: CASTTSGSFADTQYF. CDR3 nucleotide sequence: TGTGCCAGCACCACTAGCGGGAGTTTCGCAGATACGCAGTATTTT. Supplemented by reference TRBV28 and TRBJ2-3, the full variable domain reads DVKVTQSSRYLVKRTGEKVFLECVQDMDHENMFWYRQDPGLGLRLIYFSYDVKMKEKGDIPEGYSVSREKKERFSLILESASTNQTSMYLCASTTSGSFADTQYFGPGTRLTVL.

A few counts support this clone. Other DNA sequences in the sample encode the same CDR3. CDR3 coding DNA: TGCAGCGTTGAGATCGGGGGGGCTGAGACCCAGTACTTC. This codes for CSVEIGGAETQYF. The genes are TRBV29-1 and TRBJ2-5; 8 bases agree with TRBD2. The germline V gene encodes CDR1 SQVTM and CDR2 ANQGSEA. Losses at the gene ends were 3 bases for V and 5 bases for J; bases not matched to a gene: 5. This CDR3 comprises 13 residues.

This chain connects TRBV13 to TRBJ2-2; 11 bases line up with TRBD2. Unmatched junction bases numbered 5, after V lost 1 base and J lost 4 bases. Germline V lookup: CDR1 PRHDT, CDR2 FYEKMQ (reference sequence). CDR3 length: 17 residues. The CDR3 reads CASSLDRLAGGTGELFF. The CDR3 nucleotides are TGTGCCAGCAGCTTAGATCGGCTAGCGGGGGGCACCGGGGAGCTGTTTTTT.